A single sample is the source of the 19 T cell receptor beta chains below, sequenced in a study of tumor-infiltrating lymphocytes in primary liver carcinoma. DNA and RNA were both co-extracted from 20-30 mg of bulk tissue that had not been sorted. The investigators made TCR beta cDNA from approximately 0.5 ug total RNA, using a constant-region primer. A slightly modified ARM-PCR protocol with three nested multiplex PCR rounds produced these TCR beta libraries. Two initial PCR rounds of ten to eleven cycles each paired TRBV1-TRBV30 forward primers with a C-beta reverse primer. Each CDR3 protein is one row after TCRdb ran MiXCR on the multiplex PCR reads. Here the sample spans tens of thousands of distinct CDR3 sequences, approximately 70% being singletons. Input material: liver tumor tissue from sampling region 4. Subset here: tumor region T4, right-lateral pole. These receptors were collected from a man aged 35 to 55 with primary liver carcinoma and hepatitis B virus infection.

A word on this clonotype: An end of the junction does not agree with germline; a read error may underlie this. DNA of the CDR3: TGCGCCGGCAGCCAAGATAGGGCTAGCGGGGTGAAGTACGAGCAGTACTTC. Protein sequence: CAGSQDRASGVKYEQYF. The chain links TRBV4-1 to TRBJ2-7; 9 bases line up with TRBD2. This CDR3 spans 17 amino acids. The germline V gene encodes CDR1 MGHRA and CDR2 YSYEKL.

Details on this clonotype: No conserved phenylalanine or tryptophan ends this CDR3, so it is likely a read error. The chain combines TRBV6-5 with TRBJ2-1; D may be TRBD2 (6 bases). Trimming left V 0 bases short and J 0 bases short, with 12 bases between. The CDR3 totals 17 residues. Per germline, CDR1 MNHEY and CDR2 SVGAGI. CDR3: CASSYSRGGDSYNEQFL. Written as DNA, the CDR3 is TGTGCCAGCAGTTACTCGCGGGGAGGCGACTCCTACAATGAGCAGTTCTTA.

This clonotype was seen ten or more times. The chain carries TRBV6-5 and TRBJ2-3, with a possible D match to TRBD2 (5 bases). The CDR3 extends over 13 amino acids. CDR1 and CDR2 (germline): MNHEY, SVGAGI. Trimming shortened V by 7 bases and J by 3 bases, and 11 bases separated the two germline ends. The CDR3 is CASMGVGTDTQYF. CDR3 coding DNA: TGTGCCAGCATGGGAGTGGGTACAGATACGCAGTATTTT.

Concerning this clonotype: A much larger clone is a single base away; this may be a read error. The chain is built from TRBV28 and TRBJ2-7, with 7 bases that match TRBD2. Germline V gene sequence: CDR1 MDHEN, CDR2 SYDVKM. The CDR3 covers 13 residues. After removal of 8 bases from V and 5 bases from J, the junction contained 9 bases not matched to a gene. The CDR3 region has the DNA TGTGCCAGCGGACGACTAGCCGGAGACGAGCAGTACTTC. Protein sequence: CASGRLAGDEQYF.

In this sample, this clonotype turned up a few times. The rearrangement links TRBV18 to TRBJ2-7, with TRBD2 identical over 10 bases. Germline-derived CDR1 and CDR2 are KGHSH and LQKENI. The V gene end was trimmed by 3 bases and the J gene end by 3 bases; junction bases not matched to a gene: 5. CDR3 length equals 15 residues. DNA of the CDR3: TGTGCCAGCTCACCGACTAGCGGGCCGCTCTACGAGCAGTACTTC. Amino acids: CASSPTSGPLYEQYF.

The rearrangement links TRBV20-1 to TRBJ2-2; weak D call: TRBD2 (7 bases). In germline, CDR1 is DFQATT, CDR2 SNEGSKA (reference sequence). The CDR3 totals 12 residues. This CDR3 is CSPTRGGGELFF. The DNA of the CDR3 is TGCAGCCCAACGAGGGGGGGCGGGGAGCTGTTTTTT.

On this clonotype: A much larger clone lies one base from this, so it may be a read error. J is TRBJ1-2 and V is TRBV7-9; D perhaps matches TRBD1 (6 bases). Germline V CDR1 and CDR2: SEHNR, FQNEAQ (reference sequence). This CDR3 comprises 12 residues. This CDR3 is CVSSFSGGGYTF. In DNA form, the CDR3 reads TGTGTCAGCAGCTTTTCGGGGGGCGGCTACACCTTC.

On this clonotype: The conserved phenylalanine or tryptophan normally closing the CDR3 is absent here, so this likely arose from a read error. Here the CDR3 reads CSVVHSTNTEAFL. Written as DNA, the CDR3 is TGCAGCGTTGTGCACAGTACGAACACTGAAGCTTTCCTT. This rearrangement joins TRBV29-1 to TRBJ1-1, with D unclear. Trimming took off 4 bases at V and 1 base at J, with 10 bases between the two ends. This CDR3 has 13 amino acids. The germline gives CDR1 SQVTM, CDR2 ANQGSEA.

This clonotype has ten or more counts. The rearrangement uses TRBV6-5 and TRBJ2-2; 8 nucleotides align to TRBD2. Per germline, CDR1 MNHEY and CDR2 SVGAGI. CDR3 size: 14 residues. J gave up 6 bases and V 6 bases, and 6 bases lay outside the gene matches. The CDR3 is CASRTIAGPGELFF. DNA of the CDR3: TGTGCCAGCAGAACAATAGCGGGACCCGGGGAGCTGTTTTTT.

Concerning this clonotype: The CDR3 ends on some other residue instead of the conserved phenylalanine or tryptophan, so this is likely a read error. This rearrangement joins TRBV11-3 to TRBJ2-3, with D perhaps matching TRBD1 or TRBD2 (7 bases each). This CDR3 comprises 15 residues. The germline CDR1 and CDR2 sequences are SGHNT and YENEEA. The CDR3 nucleotides read TGTGTCAGCAGCTTAGGGGGCGGGGGCACAGGTACGCAGTATTAT. It yields the protein CVSSLGGGGTGTQYY.

Concerning this clonotype itself: The junction departs from the called germline gene at one end, perhaps through a read error. The V and J genes are TRBV5-5 and TRBJ2-7; TRBD2 is a possible D gene (6 bases). Per the germline V gene, CDR1 is SGHKS and CDR2 is YYEKEE (reference sequence). There are 15 residues in the CDR3. Here the CDR3 reads CASNPAGTWTYEPYF. CDR3 sequence (DNA): TGTGCCAGCAACCCTGCGGGGACCTGGACCTACGAGCCGTACTTC. The full variable domain, completed using reference TRBV5-5 and TRBJ2-7, is DAGVTQSPTHLIKTRGQQVTLRCSPISGHKSVSWYQQVLGQGPQFIFQYYEKEERGRGNFPDRFSARQFPNYSSELNVNALLLGDSALYLCASNPAGTWTYEPYFGPGTRLTVT.

On this clonotype: One end of the junction is discordant with germline, which a read error may explain. The chain employs TRBV4-2 and TRBJ2-7, with D maybe TRBD2 (5 bases). CDR3 length equals 15 residues. The germline CDR1 and CDR2 sequences are LGHNA and YNFKEQ. The CDR3 DNA reads as TGCGCCAGCAGCCAAAGTTACGGGAACTCCCACGAGGAGTACTTC. This gives the protein CASSQSYGNSHEEYF.

The chain recombines TRBV29-1 with TRBJ2-1; no clear D gene. CDR1 is SQVTM, CDR2 ANQGSEA, per germline. This CDR3 contains 11 residues. V shed 8 bases and J shed 5 bases, with 10 bases lying between them. DNA of the CDR3: TGCAGCCCCAGGCTAAACAATGAGCAGTTCTTC. This translates into CSPRLNNEQFF.

This clonotype has only a few counts. This may come from a read error, since a much larger clone is one base off. The CDR3 DNA is TGTGCCAGCAGTGAAAGCCCGGACAGATCTGAAGAACTGTTTTTT. Amino acids: CASSESPDRSEELFF. The chain links TRBV6-1 to TRBJ1-4; TRBD1 might be the D (6 bases). The CDR3 contains 15 residues. Germline CDR1 MNHNS, CDR2 SASEGT.

As for this clonotype: A much larger clone lies a single base off, so this may be a read error. This chain links TRBV28 with TRBJ1-2, with D perhaps TRBD1 (5 bases). The CDR3 runs 14 residues. V was pared by 7 bases and J by 2 bases, with 14 bases between. Germline values: CDR1 MDHEN, CDR2 SYDVKM. For the CDR3, the DNA is TGTGCCAGCAAGCTCTCCACAGGCAACTATGGCTACACCTTC. The encoded protein is CASKLSTGNYGYTF.

To note about this clonotype: Its ends do not fully match the called genes, so a read error is possible. The J gene is TRBJ1-2, the V gene TRBV29-1, with 8 bases that match TRBD1. The CDR3 covers 12 residues. Germline loops: CDR1 SQVTM, CDR2 ANQGSEA. This chain's CDR3 is CRAPDRVVGYTF. DNA of the CDR3: TGCAGAGCTCCGGACAGGGTCGTTGGCTACACATTC.

The chain combines TRBV11-2 with TRBJ2-1; D gene uncertain. The CDR3 extends over 16 amino acids. CDR1 is SGHAT, CDR2 FQNNGV, per germline. Between the trimmed V and J ends, which lost 2 bases and 8 bases, there was a span of 19 bases. CDR3 coding DNA: TGTGCCAGCAGCTTAACCGACGGTACGGCCACCGATGAGCAGTTCTTC. Amino acids: CASSLTDGTATDEQFF.

Remarks on this clonotype: The junction shows a germline mismatch at one end, possibly a read error. This chain uses TRBV28 with TRBJ2-2; 7 bases map to TRBD1. Germline CDR1 is MDHEN and CDR2 is SYDVKM. CDR3 size: 14 residues. The DNA of the CDR3 is TGTGCCAGCGCGAGGGGACAGAACAACGGGGAGCTGTTTTTT. Protein product: CASARGQNNGELFF.

This clonotype has only one observation. The chain uses TRBV6-5 and TRBJ1-1; no reliable D call. Trimming cost V 5 bases and J 7 bases, with 14 bases left between them. The CDR3 is made up of 13 amino acids. In germline, CDR1 is MNHEY, CDR2 SVGAGI. DNA of the CDR3: TGTGCCAGCAGTACCCAGACTAGAATTGAAGCTTTCTTT. Translated, it gives CASSTQTRIEAFF.